The T cell receptor (beta chain) described here comes from a study of shared T cell receptors in the human thymus. Germline V gene lookup returns CDR1 MDHEN and CDR2 SYDVKM. Trimming cost V 3 bases and J 7 bases, with 21 bases left between them. The CDR3 loop spans 16 amino acids. Assay: immunoSEQ multiplex PCR; the TCRdb copy retains only in-frame clones and omits some. This table holds 550,000 to 800,000 clones, roughly 88% found once. These same records also appear under a second study, on human thymus T cells. That work contributes: Infants served as donors; they were healthy and Finnish and were having corrective surgery for congenital heart defects. Resections from corrective heart surgery supplied the thymus tissue. Within thymic and blood repertoires, V and J gene usage appeared to be biased. In unrelated individuals, thymic repertoires overlapped highly, according to related research.

This TCR derives from a girl younger than two with a congenital heart defect. This chain uses TRBV28 with TRBJ1-1, with TRBD1 as a possible D gene (5 bases). Sequenced material: thymocytes. CDR3 sequence: CASSLTPGKAFIEAFF. The DNA of the CDR3 is TGTGCCAGCAGTTTGACCCCAGGGAAGGCTTTTATTGAAGCTTTCTTT.